The clone carrying this TCR beta chain turned up a few times. Antigen unknown. Next came a second PCR, run for roughly 6 to 11 cycles, which used a sample-barcoded 5' primer along with a J-beta primer mix. TCRdb reprocessed the 5' RACE reads with MiXCR, giving one entry per CDR3 protein. The sample yields over 1,500,000 distinct CDR3 sequences, 30% to 40% seen once. This sample stems from a study of blood T cells in healthy people across ages. Findings and limits, study-wide: The recorded TCR beta diversity per million T cells decreased in a roughly linear manner with age.

The CDR3 runs to 16 residues. V gave up 4 bases and J gave up 5 bases; unmatched junction bases: 12. The germline CDR1 and CDR2 sequences are LGHDT and YNNKEL (reference sequence). Sequenced input: blood. This clonotype was sampled from a human donor in good health. The rearrangement uses TRBV3-1 and TRBJ2-5; 8 bases are shared with TRBD1. This chain's CDR3 is CASSPQGALPGETQYF. As DNA, the CDR3 is TGTGCCAGCAGCCCTCAGGGGGCCTTACCTGGCGAGACCCAGTACTTC.